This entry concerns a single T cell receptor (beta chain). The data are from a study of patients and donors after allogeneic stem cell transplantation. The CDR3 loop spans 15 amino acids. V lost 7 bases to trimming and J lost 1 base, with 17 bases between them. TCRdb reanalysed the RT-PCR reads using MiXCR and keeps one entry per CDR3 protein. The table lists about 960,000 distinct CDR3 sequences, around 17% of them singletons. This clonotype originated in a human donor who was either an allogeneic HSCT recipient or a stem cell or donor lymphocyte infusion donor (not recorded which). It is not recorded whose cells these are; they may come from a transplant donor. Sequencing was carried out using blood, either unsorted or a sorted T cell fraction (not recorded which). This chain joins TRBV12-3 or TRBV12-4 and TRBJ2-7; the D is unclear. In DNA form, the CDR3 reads TGTGCCAGCACATTGGCAGGCCGGCGGTCCTACGAGCAGTACTTC. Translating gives CASTLAGRRSYEQYF.